These 19 T cell receptor beta chains were all obtained from the same sample, sequenced in a study of T cells in Graves' hyperthyroidism and ophthalmopathy. RNA transcripts yielded amplified TCR beta CDR3 regions. A set of HTBI primers served as the primers for a first-round RT-PCR of the TCR CDR3. Via MiXCR, TCRdb re-called the multiplex PCR reads, giving one row per CDR3 protein. The sample includes around 340,000 distinct CDR3 sequences, roughly 17% of them seen just once. Sequenced sample: blood. These receptors all stem from a young man with Graves' hyperthyroidism.

This clonotype was detected many times. This rearrangement joins TRBV11-2 to TRBJ2-3; no firm D call. The CDR3 consists of 12 residues. Deletions cut 3 bases from V and 6 bases from J, with 7 bases between. Germline CDR1 is SGHAT and CDR2 is FQNNGV. The DNA for the CDR3 is TGTGCCAGCAGCTTTCCAGTCGATACGCAGTATTTT. This translates into CASSFPVDTQYF.

There are many counts of this clonotype. This chain links TRBV7-3 with TRBJ2-1; TRBD2 aligns across 8 bases. CDR1 is SGHTA and CDR2 is FQGTGA in the germline V gene. The CDR3 runs 16 residues. Trimming cost V 5 bases and J 5 bases; bases outside gene matches: 11. This chain's CDR3 is CASSVTSGGGNNEQFF. The CDR3 DNA is TGTGCCAGCAGCGTTACTAGCGGAGGGGGAAACAATGAGCAGTTCTTC.

This sequence joins TRBV20-1 and TRBJ1-6, with D maybe TRBD1 (5 bases). Trimming took off 5 bases at V and 9 bases at J, with 17 bases between the two ends. Germline V lookup: CDR1 DFQATT, CDR2 SNEGSKA (reference sequence). There are 14 residues in the CDR3. The CDR3 loop is CSAGGGAGRSPLHF. Here the CDR3 DNA reads TGCAGTGCTGGGGGAGGGGCAGGGCGTTCACCCCTCCACTTT.

There are many counts of this clonotype. The chain combines TRBV28 with TRBJ1-1; 7 nucleotides line up with TRBD1. With 3 bases clipped from V and 1 base from J, the junction kept 5 bases outside the gene matches. Germline lookup yields CDR1 MDHEN and CDR2 SYDVKM. The CDR3 contains 15 residues. The CDR3 coding sequence is TGTGCCAGCAGTTTCTCCGGGACAGAGAACACTGAAGCTTTCTTT. It is translated as CASSFSGTENTEAFF. Full variable domain (rest looked up from reference TRBV28 and TRBJ1-1): DVKVTQSSRYLVKRTGEKVFLECVQDMDHENMFWYRQDPGLGLRLIYFSYDVKMKEKGDIPEGYSVSREKKERFSLILESASTNQTSMYLCASSFSGTENTEAFFGQGTRLTVV.

The chain carries TRBV5-1 and TRBJ2-7; weak D call: TRBD1 (9 bases). Germline V CDR1 and CDR2: SGHRS, YFSETQ. Trimming cost V 5 bases and J 2 bases, with 17 bases left between them. The CDR3 consists of 15 residues. The CDR3 coding sequence is TGCGCCAGCAGTCGTAGCGGGACAGGGCCCTACGAGCAGTACTTC. Its translation is CASSRSGTGPYEQYF.

This clonotype was recorded many times. The rearrangement uses TRBV12-3 or TRBV12-4 and TRBJ1-1; D is uncertain. The ends were cut back, 2 bases at V and 1 base at J, with 5 bases in the middle. The CDR3 sequence is 13 residues long. Here the CDR3 reads CASSLFENTEAFF. The CDR3 nucleotides read TGTGCCAGCAGTTTATTTGAGAACACTGAAGCTTTCTTT.

The sample holds many counts of this clonotype. The chain is built from TRBV11-2 and TRBJ2-7, with 9 bases matching TRBD2. Germline V gene sequence: CDR1 SGHAT, CDR2 FQNNGV. V lost 5 bases to trimming and J lost 5 bases; unmatched junction nucleotides: 13. This CDR3 has 16 residues. CDR3 sequence (DNA): TGTGCCAGCAGCCCTCGGGGTAGCGGGAGCTCTAACGAGCAGTACTTC. Translating gives CASSPRGSGSSNEQYF.

This clonotype was seen more than once but under ten times. The chain has TRBV29-1 and TRBJ1-1; a weak D match, TRBD1 (5 bases). Trimming removed 6 bases at V and 6 bases at J, with 17 bases between. The CDR3 covers 13 residues. Per germline, CDR1 SQVTM and CDR2 ANQGSEA. The CDR3 here is CSVGDRIFSEAFF. The CDR3 DNA reads TGCAGCGTAGGGGACCGAATATTCTCTGAAGCTTTCTTT.

The chain combines TRBV2 with TRBJ2-2; D remains unclear. This CDR3 contains 14 residues. The germline V gene encodes CDR1 SNHLY and CDR2 FYNNEI. Trimming took off 7 bases at V and 5 bases at J, with 14 bases between the two ends. The CDR3 loop is CASKQGRRTGELFF. In DNA form, the CDR3 reads TGTGCCAGCAAACAAGGGCGGCGTACCGGGGAGCTGTTTTTT.

A note on this clonotype: Possible read error: a much larger clone is one base away. In this CDR3 the conserved last residue, phenylalanine or tryptophan, is missing, so a read error is likely. This rearrangement joins TRBV12-3 or TRBV12-4 to TRBJ2-3, with D hard to call. CDR3 length equals 14 residues. The V gene lost 0 bases and the J gene lost 1 base, with 5 bases spanning the gap. The CDR3 DNA follows: TGTGCCAGCAGTTTAGCTCCAGGCACAGATACGCAGTATCTT. It specifies CASSLAPGTDTQYL.

This clonotype was counted only a few times. The rearrangement joins TRBV5-1 to TRBJ1-3; D not resolved. CDR1 and CDR2 from the germline V gene are SGHRS and YFSETQ. The CDR3 consists of 14 residues. V lost 4 bases and J lost 2, with 10 bases in between. CDR3 bases: TGCGCCAGCAGCCCAACCGGGACTGGAAACACCATATATTTT. It encodes CASSPTGTGNTIYF. Variable domain in full (rest from reference TRBV5-1 and TRBJ1-3): KAGVTQTPRYLIKTRGQQVTLSCSPISGHRSVSWYQQTPGQGLQFLFEYFSETQRNKGNFPGRFSGRQFSNSRSEMNVSTLELGDSALYLCASSPTGTGNTIYFGEGSWLTVV.

This clonotype was counted many times. V is TRBV12-3 or TRBV12-4 and J is TRBJ2-5; 7 bases are shared with TRBD1. J lost 5 bases, V lost 2 bases, and 5 bases had no gene match. The CDR3 consists of 14 residues. The DNA for the CDR3 is TGTGCCAGCAGTTTAACCGGGACAGTGGAGACCCAGTACTTC. Its protein is CASSLTGTVETQYF.

This clonotype was seen ten or more times. The rearrangement joins TRBV7-8 to TRBJ2-1; 7 bases are shared with TRBD2. The germline V gene encodes CDR1 SGHVS and CDR2 FQNEAQ. This CDR3 comprises 14 residues. J lost 7 bases, V lost 0 bases, and 3 bases had no gene match. The CDR3 is CASSLAGGPNEQFF. The CDR3 DNA follows: TGTGCCAGCAGCTTAGCGGGAGGGCCTAATGAGCAGTTCTTC.

This clonotype showed up just a few times. The chain combines TRBV30 with TRBJ1-1; D is possibly TRBD1 (6 bases). Germline CDR1 reads GTSNPN; CDR2 reads SVGIG (reference sequence). Trimming shortened V by 2 bases and J by 4 bases, and 11 bases separated the two germline ends. The CDR3 has 13 amino acids. The CDR3 is CAWSTDSGTEAFF. CDR3 coding DNA: TGTGCCTGGAGTACGGACAGTGGCACTGAAGCTTTCTTT.

This clonotype occurred many times. This chain links TRBV4-1 with TRBJ1-5; D ambiguous. This CDR3 comprises 15 residues. Germline assignment: CDR1 MGHRA and CDR2 YSYEKL. Trimming took off 6 bases at V and 2 bases at J, with 14 bases between the two ends. In nucleotides, the CDR3 is TGCGCCAGCAGGCCCGAGGCGGGTGGCAATCAGCCCCAGCATTTT. Protein product: CASRPEAGGNQPQHF.

This clonotype was seen at least ten times. The genes are TRBV6-1 and TRBJ1-1; no clear D. The CDR3 contains 13 residues. Trimming shortened V by 4 bases and J by 1 base, and 7 bases separated the two germline ends. CDR1 MNHNS and CDR2 SASEGT come from the germline V gene. The CDR3 sequence is CASSAAANTEAFF. CDR3 DNA: TGTGCCAGCAGTGCCGCCGCGAACACTGAAGCTTTCTTT.

This clonotype has a handful of counts. The rearrangement uses TRBV6-1 and TRBJ1-2; D is ambiguous. Trimming stripped 6 bases from V and 8 bases from J, with 13 bases between. CDR1 and CDR2 from the germline V gene are MNHNS and SASEGT. This CDR3 is 12 amino acids long. CDR3 sequence: CASRGGPQGYTF. DNA of the CDR3: TGTGCCAGCAGAGGAGGACCCCAAGGCTACACCTTC.

The rearrangement links TRBV4-2 to TRBJ2-1; 16 nucleotides line up with TRBD2. Trimming removed 5 bases from V and 9 bases from J; junction bases left unmatched: 10. The germline V gene has CDR1 LGHNA and CDR2 YNFKEQ. CDR3 length equals 17 residues. DNA for the CDR3: TGTGCCAGCAGCATAACGGGACTAGCGGGAGGGCGAGGTGAGCAGTTCTTC. Translation gives CASSITGLAGGRGEQFF.

The chain couples TRBV19 to TRBJ2-3; possible D gene TRBD2, 6 bases. The germline CDR1 and CDR2 sequences are LNHDA and SQIVND (reference sequence). The length of the CDR3 is 14 residues. The ends were cut back, 8 bases at V and 3 bases at J, with 15 bases in the middle. The CDR3 region is CASDPGGKTDTQYF. As DNA, the CDR3 is TGTGCCAGTGATCCGGGCGGGAAGACAGATACGCAGTATTTT.